This T cell receptor beta chain was profiled in a study of T-cell reconstitution after alpha-beta-depleted transplantation in children. Whole-study findings and limits: Some patients showed high day-60 TCRbeta diversity, which derived from surviving recipient T cells and thymic progenitors. T-cell counts and diversity at one year following transplant were attributed mainly to newly produced T cells. It was reported that alpha-beta T cells came from several hundred expanded graft clones (about two months after transplant).

The CDR3 extends over 16 amino acids. The junction had 9 bases not matched to a gene; V was cut back by 8 bases and J by 0 bases. Unique molecular identifiers featured in how the TCRbeta library was prepared. Each CDR3 protein is one row after TCRdb ran MiXCR on the PCR reads. The table records more than 85,000 distinct CDR3 sequences, about 6.8% of them present only once. This clonotype was seen once. Its specificity is unknown. The sequence derives from a boy aged 2-15 years with acute lymphoblastic leukemia, due to receive a stem cell transplant. The V and J genes are TRBV12-3 or TRBV12-4 and TRBJ2-2, with 7 bases that match TRBD1. This material consisted of PBMCs, taken before TCRalphabeta/CD19-depleted stem cell transplant. This CDR3 is CASDPRTGPNTGELFF. The CDR3 DNA sequence: TGTGCCAGCGATCCACGGACAGGACCGAACACCGGGGAGCTGTTTTTT.